This is a list of T cell receptor beta chains from one sample in a study of Graves' ophthalmopathy and Graves' hyperthyroidism. TCRdb re-analysed the multiplex PCR reads in MiXCR, keeping a single row per CDR3 protein. The repertoire has approximately 330,000 distinct CDR3 sequences, 15% to 20% of them found once; the top ten carry over 9%. What was sequenced was peripheral blood. The origin of the receptors is an adult man with Graves' ophthalmopathy. CDR3s include the opening cysteine and the closing phenylalanine or tryptophan. Fields, in order: D gene, V gene, clone size, J gene, CDR3 DNA, CDR3 protein. The D gene is left open where the match is weak. Some rows have no size entry. The others give once, few or many, or a class for an expanded clone.

NA	TRBV4-3	few	TRBJ1-3	TGCGCCAGCAGCCAACTCTATGGGGGAGGAATATCTGGAAACACCATATATTTT	CASSQLYGGGISGNTIYF
NA	TRBV28	many	TRBJ1-1	TGTGCCAGCAGTTTAAGCTTCCGTCTTGCAGCTTTCTTT	CASSLSFRLAAFF
TRBD1	TRBV11-2	NA	TRBJ2-7	TGTGCCAGCAGCTCCCCCGGGACAGGGGGTCGGGACGAGCAGTACTTC	CASSSPGTGGRDEQYF
TRBD2	TRBV6-2/TRBV6-3	NA	TRBJ2-2	TGTGCCAGCAGAAACCCGGGACTAGCGGAGGCAAACACCGGGGAGCTGTTTTTT	CASRNPGLAEANTGELFF
TRBD1	TRBV5-1	many	TRBJ1-6	TGCGCCAGCAGCTTACAGGGGGCGACCTATAATTCACCCCTCCACTTT	CASSLQGATYNSPLHF
NA	TRBV2	few	TRBJ1-1	TGTGCCAGCAGTGAACATCGGGCCTCGAACACTGAAGCTTTCTTT	CASSEHRASNTEAFF
NA	TRBV20-1	many	TRBJ2-7	TGCAGTGCTAACGAGGCAGGACCCTACGAGCAGTACTTC	CSANEAGPYEQYF
NA	TRBV6-5	many	TRBJ2-7	TGTGCCAGCAGTTACTCCCCGGACAAAACCTACGAGCAGTACTTC	CASSYSPDKTYEQYF
TRBD1	TRBV10-3	many	TRBJ1-2	TGTGCCATCGGGAAGGACAGGGGGCCGGACTATGGCTACACCTTC	CAIGKDRGPDYGYTF
NA	TRBV6-2/TRBV6-3	many	TRBJ2-2	TGTGCCAGCAGTTGGGACACCGGGGAGCTGTTTTTT	CASSWDTGELFF
NA	TRBV12-3/TRBV12-4	many	TRBJ1-2	TGTGCCAGCAGTTTTGGCAGAAGGAATGGCTACACCTTC	CASSFGRRNGYTF
NA	TRBV27	NA	TRBJ2-2	TGTGCCAGCAGTTTCAGCGTAGAAATAAACACCGGGGAGCTGTTTTTT	CASSFSVEINTGELFF
NA	TRBV2	many	TRBJ2-5	TGTGCCAGCCACTCAGCCGGGAGAGAGACCCAGTACTTC	CASHSAGRETQYF
TRBD2	TRBV27	NA	TRBJ2-7	TGTGCCAGCACACTTCCTAGCGGGAGCCCGTCCTTC	CASTLPSGSPSF
NA	TRBV6-5	many	TRBJ1-3	TGTGCCAGCAGTTACGAGTCAACGGGAACTGGAAACACCATATATTTT	CASSYESTGTGNTIYF
NA	TRBV20-1	once	TRBJ1-5	TGCAGTGCTAGAGATGGACCCAGGAGGCCCCAGCATTTT	CSARDGPRRPQHF
TRBD2	TRBV28	many	TRBJ2-5	TGTGCCAGCAGTTTAATCGCGGGAGGCACCCCAGGGACCCAGTACTTC	CASSLIAGGTPGTQYF
TRBD2	TRBV15	few	TRBJ2-5	TGTGCCACCAGCAGTACGCCGGGACCGGGGGGAGAGACCCAGTACTTC	CATSSTPGPGGETQYF
NA	TRBV28	NA	TRBJ2-5	TGTGCCAGCAGTTCGCGGGACAGTGGGGCTGGGACCCAGTACTTC	CASSSRDSGAGTQYF
NA	TRBV9	NA	TRBJ2-2	TGTGCCAGCAGCGTAGTGTCTTTACTGATCGGGGAGCTGTTTTTT	CASSVVSLLIGELFF
TRBD2	TRBV6-2/TRBV6-3	many	TRBJ2-2	TGTGCCAGCAGTTCTGCGGGGGGAAGTCCCGGGGAGCTGTTTTTT	CASSSAGGSPGELFF
NA	TRBV2	many	TRBJ1-2	TGTGCCAGTTTTTCTAACTATGGCTACACCTTC	CASFSNYGYTF
TRBD2	TRBV20-1	many	TRBJ2-7	TGCAGTGCCAGTCGGGGGGGTCTCTACGAGCAGTACTTC	CSASRGGLYEQYF
NA	TRBV7-2	NA	TRBJ2-5	TGTGCCAGCAGCGACACGTGGCAAGAGACCCAGTACTTC	CASSDTWQETQYF
NA	TRBV2	many	TRBJ2-2	TGTGCCAGCAGGCAGACACCGAACACCGGGGAGCTGTTTTTT	CASRQTPNTGELFF
NA	TRBV20-1	many	TRBJ1-2	TGCAGTGCTAGAGATTGGAGGGAGGATTATGGCTACACCTTC	CSARDWREDYGYTF
NA	TRBV6-5	NA	TRBJ2-2	TGTGCCAGCAGTTTTCGGGCAGGGGTCGGGGAGCTGTTTTTT	CASSFRAGVGELFF
NA	TRBV6-1	NA	TRBJ2-7	TGTGCCAGCAGTGAACGGTCCGCCGGGACCTACGAGCAGTACTTC	CASSERSAGTYEQYF
NA	TRBV28	NA	TRBJ1-1	TGTGCCAGCAGTTTCACGGGGACACACACTGAAGCTTTCTTT	CASSFTGTHTEAFF
NA	TRBV19	many	TRBJ2-5	TGTGCCAGTAGTATTCAGGGGCTAAGCGGAGAGACCCAGTACTTC	CASSIQGLSGETQYF
TRBD2	TRBV11-2	many	TRBJ2-5	TGTGCCAGCAGCCTGGGGACTAGCGGGGGCCAAGAGACCCAGTACTTC	CASSLGTSGGQETQYF
NA	TRBV11-2	few	TRBJ2-7	TGTGCCAGCAGCCTTGGGACAGGCGGGAGCTTAAACGAGCAGTACTTC	CASSLGTGGSLNEQYF
NA	TRBV6-1	many	TRBJ1-5	TGTGCCGGGGGGAGGGGGGCGCGTCAGCCCCAGCATTTT	CAGGRGARQPQHF
NA	TRBV28	many	TRBJ1-1	TGTGCCAGCAGTTTAATGCTGGGCACTGAAGCTTTCTTT	CASSLMLGTEAFF
NA	TRBV6-5	many	TRBJ1-1	TGTGCCAGCAGGTACCCGGGGCAGGGCGCTGAAGCTTTCTTT	CASRYPGQGAEAFF
TRBD1	TRBV6-1	many	TRBJ2-5	TGTGCCAGCAGTGCGGGACAGCCCCAAGAGACCCAGTACTTC	CASSAGQPQETQYF
TRBD1	TRBV19	many	TRBJ2-4	TGTGCCAGTAGTACCGGGACAGTCCTAGCCAAAAACATTCAGTACTTC	CASSTGTVLAKNIQYF
NA	TRBV19	many	TRBJ1-2	TGTGCCAGTACGGGGGGACGGACCGTCTATGGCTACACCTTC	CASTGGRTVYGYTF
NA	TRBV20-1	many	TRBJ1-2	TGCAGTGCTAGTATGATAGGGGACACAGATGGCTACACCTTC	CSASMIGDTDGYTF
NA	TRBV7-3	once	TRBJ2-5	TGTGCCAGCAGCTTTCAGGGCGGAAGTGAGACCCAGTACTTC	CASSFQGGSETQYF
TRBD1	TRBV29-1	many	TRBJ2-7	TGCAGCGCCCAAGCACCCGGGGACAGGGGGCACACCTACGAGCAGTACTTC	CSAQAPGDRGHTYEQYF
NA	TRBV5-5	many	TRBJ1-6	TGTGCCAGCAGCTCATCGGGCGTGACCCTCCACTTT	CASSSSGVTLHF
TRBD1	TRBV12-3/TRBV12-4	NA	TRBJ1-5	TGTGCCAGCAGTTTTTCCCCTTTGTTGAACAGGGGGAGGCTTCAGCCCCAGCATTTT	CASSFSPLLNRGRLQPQHF
NA	TRBV27	many	TRBJ1-3	TGTGCCAGCAGTTTATGGCCCTCTGGAAACACCATATATTTT	CASSLWPSGNTIYF
NA	TRBV7-6	many	TRBJ2-5	TGTGCCAGCAGCCCAGTGGTAGAAGAGACCCAGTACTTC	CASSPVVEETQYF
NA	TRBV5-2	NA	TRBJ2-7	TGTGCCAGCAGTCCGGGGGTAGGGACTCCATACGAGCAGTCCTTC	CASSPGVGTPYEQSF
NA	TRBV12-3/TRBV12-4	many	TRBJ2-1	TGTGCCAGCGCCGGCAGCTCGACCTACAATGAGCAGTTCTTC	CASAGSSTYNEQFF
NA	TRBV6-2/TRBV6-3	many	TRBJ2-7	TGTGCCAGCAGTGTACGCTTCGAGCAGTACTTC	CASSVRFEQYF
TRBD1	TRBV6-5	many	TRBJ2-7	TGTGCCAGCAGTTACGGACAGGGGCCCTACGAGCAGTACTTC	CASSYGQGPYEQYF
NA	TRBV2	many	TRBJ1-2	TGTGCCAGCAGTGAAGAGACCGGACGCTACTATGGCTACACCTTC	CASSEETGRYYGYTF
NA	TRBV4-1	many	TRBJ1-5	TGCGCCAGCAGCCAAGACTCACAGGGTATTGGGCAGCCCCAGCATTTT	CASSQDSQGIGQPQHF
NA	TRBV6-1	many	TRBJ2-5	TGTGCCAGCAGGGAAACAGCCTTCCAAGAGACCCAGTACTTC	CASRETAFQETQYF
TRBD1	TRBV6-2/TRBV6-3	many	TRBJ1-1	TGTGCCAGCAGCGGACAGGGAAGGAACACTGAAGCTTTCTTT	CASSGQGRNTEAFF